The 12 T cell receptor beta chains given below trace back to one sample, sequenced in a study of identical twins (dated by TCRdb to 2016 to 2018). Receptors were amplified or captured by 5' RACE. Sequenced on an Illumina HiSeq 2000. The raw public reads went through TCRdb reprocessing: fastp at Q25, MiXCR clone calling, in-frame beta chains kept. When rows share a CDR3 protein, they turn into one entry using the most common DNA and genes. The sample data list 1.5 million or so distinct CDR3 sequences, and about 32% of these were observed just once. About 0.27% of the sample rests with the top ten. Sequencing was done on a sample of cord blood. These receptors came from a newborn girl in good health.

This clonotype was counted a single time. The CDR3 region has the DNA TGTGCCAGCAGCCGGGGGGCAGCGGTTCTCTACGAGCAGTTCTTC. It is translated as CASSRGAAVLYEQFF. The chain recombines TRBV3-1 with TRBJ2-1, with D perhaps assigned TRBD1 or TRBD2 (6 bases each). The CDR3 is 15 residues long. The germline V and J ends were trimmed by 4 bases and 10 bases, with 20 bases remaining between them. Germline-derived CDR1 and CDR2 are LGHDT and YNNKEL (reference sequence).

This chain links TRBV3-1 with TRBJ1-1; 7 bases map to TRBD1. This CDR3 comprises 17 residues. Losses at the gene ends were 1 base for V and 5 bases for J; bases not matched to a gene: 13. The germline CDR1 and CDR2 sequences are LGHDT and YNNKEL (reference sequence). The CDR3 nucleotides read TGTGCCAGCAGCCAAGCCAACCCGGGCAGGGGGAGGACTGAAGCTTTCTTT. It encodes CASSQANPGRGRTEAFF.

With regard to this clonotype: The junction differs from germline at one of its ends, possibly a read error. This chain joins TRBV2 and TRBJ1-6, with D unresolved. CDR1 and CDR2 (germline): SNHLY, FYNNEI. The CDR3 runs 15 residues. The CDR3 loop reads CASSEDSSYNSPPHF. The CDR3 nucleotides are TGTGCCAGCAGTGAAGACAGCTCCTATAATTCACCCCCCCACTTT. Filled out from reference TRBV2 and TRBJ1-6, the complete variable domain reads EPEVTQTPSHQVTQMGQEVILRCVPISNHLYFYWYRQILGQKVEFLVSFYNNEISEKSEIFDDQFSVERPDGSNFTLKIRSTKLEDSAMYFCASSEDSSYNSPPHFGNGTRLTVT.

The V gene is TRBV2, the J gene TRBJ1-6, with D possibly being TRBD1 (6 bases). Trimming pared 7 bases from V and 0 bases from J, leaving 16 bases between. The CDR3 runs to 17 residues. Germline loops: CDR1 SNHLY, CDR2 FYNNEI. Here the CDR3 reads CASKSHQGSSYNSPLHF. The DNA for the CDR3 is TGTGCCAGCAAGTCCCATCAGGGGAGCTCCTATAATTCACCCCTCCACTTT.

The chain combines TRBV20-1 with TRBJ2-7; TRBD2 agrees at 8 bases. The V gene end was trimmed by 3 bases and the J gene end by 7 bases; junction bases not matched to a gene: 11. The CDR3 sequence is 14 residues long. The V gene's germline CDR1 is DFQATT and CDR2 SNEGSKA (reference sequence). The CDR3 DNA reads as TGCAGTGCTAGTCCAGCGGGAGAGTTAAGGGAGCAGTACTTC. It codes for CSASPAGELREQYF.

V usage is TRBV7-6 and J usage is TRBJ1-5; tentatively, D is TRBD1 (5 bases). The CDR3 extends over 14 amino acids. V lost 2 bases and J lost 3, with 8 bases in between. Germline V lookup: CDR1 SGHVS, CDR2 FNYEAQ. CDR3 sequence reads: CASSLNGANQPQHF. The CDR3 bases are TGTGCCAGCAGCTTAAACGGGGCCAATCAGCCCCAGCATTTT.

J is TRBJ1-1 and V is TRBV9; no definite D call. V lost 0 bases, J lost 4 bases, and 4 bases lay in between. The CDR3 consists of 12 residues. The germline V gene encodes CDR1 SGDLS and CDR2 YYNGEE. CDR3 nucleotides: TGTGCCAGCAGCGTAGAGGCCACTGAAGCTTTCTTT. Translation gives CASSVEATEAFF. Filled out from reference TRBV9 and TRBJ1-1, the complete variable domain reads DSGVTQTPKHLITATGQRVTLRCSPRSGDLSVYWYQQSLDQGLQFLIQYYNGEERAKGNILERFSAQQFPDLHSELNLSSLELGDSALYFCASSVEATEAFFGQGTRLTVV.

In this sample, this clonotype turned up a few times. The chain uses TRBV5-1 and TRBJ2-2; 9 bases align to TRBD2. This CDR3 comprises 16 residues. Trimming cost V 0 bases and J 2 bases; bases outside gene matches: 2. Germline CDR1 is SGHRS and CDR2 is YFSETQ. The CDR3 loop is CASSLASGANTGELFF. DNA for the CDR3: TGCGCCAGCAGCTTGGCTAGCGGGGCAAACACCGGGGAGCTGTTTTTT.

This clonotype was recorded a few times. The chain uses TRBV6-6 and TRBJ2-2; D is possibly TRBD1 (7 bases). Germline V gives CDR1 MNHNY, CDR2 SVGAGI (reference sequence). Trimming stripped 2 bases from V and 3 bases from J, with 10 bases between. The CDR3 loop spans 15 amino acids. The CDR3 reads CASSYTGEDTGELFF. Here the CDR3 DNA reads TGTGCCAGCAGTTACACAGGGGAGGACACCGGGGAGCTGTTTTTT.

This clonotype appeared many times. In nucleotides, the CDR3 is TGTGCCAGCAGTCCAATCGTCCTCCGATACAATGAGCAGTTCTTC. It encodes CASSPIVLRYNEQFF. The gene calls are TRBV6-5 and TRBJ2-1; the D is unclear. Germline V gene data show CDR1 as MNHEY and CDR2 as SVGAGI. The CDR3 sequence is 15 residues long. V was clipped by 5 bases and J by 4 bases, with 15 bases between them.

This clonotype appeared many times. CDR3 sequence: CASSEYAGGDGYTF. The DNA for the CDR3 is TGTGCCAGCAGTGAATACGCAGGAGGAGATGGCTACACCTTC. The chain is built from TRBV25-1 and TRBJ1-2; D is unclear. The CDR3 is made up of 14 amino acids. Between the trimmed V and J ends, which lost 0 bases and 6 bases, there was a span of 11 bases. The germline gives CDR1 MGHDK, CDR2 SYGVNS.

This clonotype was counted a few times. The rearrangement uses TRBV7-9 and TRBJ1-4; D is possibly TRBD1 (6 bases). Trimming stripped 1 base from V and 5 bases from J, with 11 bases between. CDR1 is SEHNR, CDR2 FQNEAQ, per germline (reference sequence). The CDR3 extends over 15 amino acids. CDR3 amino acids: CASSLDGTGNEKLFF. The CDR3 DNA reads TGTGCCAGCAGCTTAGACGGTACAGGGAATGAAAAACTGTTTTTT. The full variable domain, in which reference TRBV7-9 and TRBJ1-4 provide the parts outside the CDR3, is DTGVSQNPRHKITKRGQNVTFRCDPISEHNRLYWYRQTLGQGPEFLTYFQNEAQLEKSRLLSDRFSAERPKGSFSTLEIQRTEQGDSAMYLCASSLDGTGNEKLFFGSGTQLSVL.